Listed below are T cell receptor beta chains from one sample, sequenced in a study of graft-versus-host responses after intestinal transplantation. The data were produced by immunoSEQ multiplex PCR, yet TCRdb's version contains in-frame clones alone and is incomplete. Of roughly 40,000 clones listed, about 90% were seen once; the top ten hold 7.1%. Sequenced here: PBMCs, sampled almost 270 days after transplant. All receptors derive from a human patient who received an intestinal transplant, so some T cells may come from the graft donor. Each CDR3 is given with its conserved first and last residue. The D gene is left open where the match is weak. Clone size appears in some rows only: once, few, many, or a class for an expanded clone.

D gene	V gene	clone size	J gene	CDR3 DNA	CDR3 protein
NA	TRBV15	NA	TRBJ2-2	TGTGCCACCACCGAGTCGAACACCGGGGAGCTGTTTTTT	CATTESNTGELFF
NA	TRBV6-5	NA	TRBJ2-7	TGTGCCAGCAGTGAAACTCCCTCCGGGGAGCAGTACTTC	CASSETPSGEQYF
TRBD1	TRBV13	once	TRBJ2-7	TGTGCCAGCAGCTTAGGAAAACTTACGGGACAGGAGCAGTACTTC	CASSLGKLTGQEQYF
NA	TRBV4-1	NA	TRBJ1-1	TGCGCCAGCACCCAGGGCACAACTGAAGCTTTCTTT	CASTQGTTEAFF
TRBD1	TRBV10-1	NA	TRBJ2-5	TGCGCCAGCAGTCCCAGACAGGGGGCTGCCGGGACCCAGTACTTC	CASSPRQGAAGTQYF
TRBD1	TRBV6-1	NA	TRBJ1-4	TGTGCCAGCAACAACGCCAGGGGGTTGGAAAAACTGTTTTTT	CASNNARGLEKLFF
TRBD1	TRBV18	NA	TRBJ2-7	TGTGCCAGCTCATCCTGGACAGGGGAATACGAGCAGTACTTC	CASSSWTGEYEQYF
NA	TRBV4-2	few	TRBJ2-1	TGTGCCAGCAGCCAAGATCAGGGGACTGAGCAGTTCTTC	CASSQDQGTEQFF
NA	TRBV10-1	NA	TRBJ1-1	TGCGCCAGCAGGGGGCGCGGATGGGGCACTGAAGCTTTCTTT	CASRGRGWGTEAFF
NA	TRBV4-1	once	TRBJ1-5	TGCGCCAGCAGCCGGAACCGGGACAGCAATCAGCCCCAGCATTTT	CASSRNRDSNQPQHF
TRBD2	TRBV6-5	NA	TRBJ2-3	TGTGCCAGCAGGACTAGCGGGGGGGTCACAGATACGCAGTATTTT	CASRTSGGVTDTQYF
NA	TRBV11-3	NA	TRBJ1-1	TGTGCCAGCAGGTCTGATATCAACACTGAAGCTTTCTTT	CASRSDINTEAFF
NA	TRBV2	NA	TRBJ1-5	TGTGCCAGCAGTGAAGGGCACCACGGGAATCAGCCCCAGCATTTT	CASSEGHHGNQPQHF
TRBD1	TRBV7-9	NA	TRBJ2-5	TGTGCCAGCAGCTTAGCGCTGACAGGGGCTGGGCGAGAGACCCAGTACTTC	CASSLALTGAGRETQYF
NA	TRBV6-1	few	TRBJ1-5	TGTGCCAGCACCCTTAGGGGGGAGGCTCAGCCCCAGCATTTT	CASTLRGEAQPQHF
NA	TRBV2	once	TRBJ2-2	TGTGCCAGCAGTTTGAACACCGGGGAGCTGTTTTTT	CASSLNTGELFF
NA	TRBV4-3	NA	TRBJ2-2	TGCGCCAGCAGCCCTGCGGGGAACACCGGGGAGCTGTTTTTT	CASSPAGNTGELFF
TRBD1	TRBV5-4	few	TRBJ2-5	TGTGCCAGCAGCACCAGAACAGGGGAGAGGGAGACCCAGTACTTC	CASSTRTGERETQYF
NA	TRBV19	NA	TRBJ2-1	TGTGCCAGTAGTGATCAGAGCTCCTACAATGAGCAGTTCTTC	CASSDQSSYNEQFF
NA	TRBV5-4	NA	TRBJ1-1	TGTGCCAGCAGCTTGGTGGCGGGGACCACTGAAGCTTTCTTT	CASSLVAGTTEAFF
NA	TRBV13	NA	TRBJ2-3	TGTGCCAGCAGCCCCCAACTGACAGATACGCAGTATTTT	CASSPQLTDTQYF
TRBD2	TRBV12-5	NA	TRBJ2-1	TGTGCTAGTGGTCTTCAGACTAGCGGGGACGATGAGCAGTTCTTC	CASGLQTSGDDEQFF
NA	TRBV28	NA	TRBJ2-7	TGTGCCAGCAGTTTTCCCGCCACTGCCTACGAGCAGTACTTC	CASSFPATAYEQYF
NA	TRBV9	NA	TRBJ2-5	TGTGCCAGCAGCGTAGCTTACGGACACCAAGAGACCCAGTACTTC	CASSVAYGHQETQYF
TRBD1	TRBV19	once	TRBJ2-7	TGTGCCAGTGCGCCGGGGACAGACCACTTTGGGCAGTACTTC	CASAPGTDHFGQYF
NA	TRBV27	NA	TRBJ2-3	TGTGCCAGCAGTTCCCTGGACAGAAAGGGTCGGTATTTT	CASSSLDRKGRYF
TRBD1	TRBV29-1	NA	TRBJ1-5	TGCAGTGCCCAGGGACAGGAGGATCAGCCCCAGCATTTT	CSAQGQEDQPQHF
NA	TRBV21-1	NA	TRBJ2-7	TGTGCCAGCAGCTCCCAGGACAGGGGGCGCGTAAACGAGCAGTACTTC	CASSSQDRGRVNEQYF
NA	TRBV4-2	NA	TRBJ1-1	TGTGCCAGCAGCCCTGTATCAGAGCGGAACACTGAAGCTTTCTTT	CASSPVSERNTEAFF
NA	TRBV5-4	once	TRBJ2-7	TGTGCCAGCAGCTCAGATAGGGGGGGTTCCCACGAGCAGTACTTC	CASSSDRGGSHEQYF
NA	TRBV7-9	NA	TRBJ2-4	TGTGCCAGCAGATTGGCCGGGGCTCAAGGCGCCAAAAACATTCAGTACTTC	CASRLAGAQGAKNIQYF
NA	TRBV19	once	TRBJ2-2	TGTGCCAGTAGTATAGATGACGGGGAGCTGTTTTTT	CASSIDDGELFF
NA	TRBV27	NA	TRBJ1-3	TGTGCCAGCAGTCCAAAACCGGGACCGTTAACACACGGAAACACCATATATTTT	CASSPKPGPLTHGNTIYF
NA	TRBV30	NA	TRBJ2-7	TGTGCCTGGAGTATAACCAGCCGGGAGCAGTACTTC	CAWSITSREQYF
NA	TRBV7-6	NA	TRBJ2-1	TGTGCCAGCAGCTTAGTACGGTACAATGAGCAGTTCTTC	CASSLVRYNEQFF
NA	TRBV30	NA	TRBJ1-2	TGTGCCTGGAGTGACAGGGAAGATCGGTATGGCTACACCTTC	CAWSDREDRYGYTF
NA	TRBV19	NA	TRBJ1-2	TGTGCCAGTAGTACCCAACAGGGAAGGGGACTGTATGGCTACACCTTC	CASSTQQGRGLYGYTF
TRBD2	TRBV7-9	NA	TRBJ2-7	TGTGCCAGCAGCCGCGGACTAGCGGATTTCTACGAGCAGTACTTC	CASSRGLADFYEQYF
TRBD2	TRBV5-1	NA	TRBJ2-1	TGCGCCAGCAGCCGCACTAGCGGGGTCTACAATGAGCAGTTCTTC	CASSRTSGVYNEQFF
NA	TRBV19	NA	TRBJ1-2	TGTGCCAGTAGTACCAGACAGCTAGAAAGCTATGGCTACACCTTC	CASSTRQLESYGYTF
NA	TRBV2	NA	TRBJ1-2	TGTGCCAGCAGTAAATCCGGGACACCGACCAACTATGGCTACACCTTC	CASSKSGTPTNYGYTF
TRBD1	TRBV10-2	once	TRBJ1-5	TGCGCCAGCAGTGATCGACAGGGGGCTGCAAATCAGCCCCAGCATTTT	CASSDRQGAANQPQHF
NA	TRBV7-2	NA	TRBJ2-2	TGTGCCCACAGGGGGGGGAGTATCACCGGGGAGCTGTTTTTT	CAHRGGSITGELFF
NA	TRBV4-1	NA	TRBJ1-3	TGCGCCAGCAGCCAAGAGTCCCAGGGGTACACCATATATTTT	CASSQESQGYTIYF
NA	TRBV5-6	NA	TRBJ1-3	TGTGCCAGCAGCACGGACCAAGGAAACACCATATATTTT	CASSTDQGNTIYF
TRBD1	TRBV5-1	NA	TRBJ1-1	TGCGCCAGCAGTTCCGGGACAGGGAGCCTGGACATCCAGTCCGCTGAAGCTTTCTTT	CASSSGTGSLDIQSAEAFF